The rows below give T cell receptor beta chains drawn from one sample of a study of T-cell reconstitution after alpha-beta-depleted transplantation in children. TCRdb reprocessed the PCR reads via MiXCR and lists one record per CDR3 protein. The table records fewer than 1 million distinct CDR3 sequences, roughly 15% of them present only once. This specimen consisted of PBMCs, mostly from graft donor cells, obtained 360 days after TCRalphabeta/CD19-depleted stem cell transplant. The receptors derive from a male patient aged 10 to 17 who had a stem cell transplant for acute lymphoblastic leukemia, so the T cells may come from the graft donor. Each CDR3 is given with its conserved first and last residue. A D gene is named only where the DNA matches it firmly. A clone size is listed for some rows: how often the clone was seen (once, few, many), or a class if it is expanded.

TRBJ2-7	TRBD2	-	TRBV10-1	TGCGCCAAAAGAGCGGGAGCCCCTCACGGGAACTTC	CAKRAGAPHGNF
TRBJ2-5	-	few	TRBV7-2	TGTGCCAGCAGCCGAGGGCAGGGGCCTAAGACCCAGTACTTC	CASSRGQGPKTQYF
TRBJ2-7	TRBD2	few	TRBV10-3	TGTGCCATTACTCCTAGCGGGAATCCCTACGAGCAGTACTTC	CAITPSGNPYEQYF
TRBJ2-5	TRBD1	-	TRBV3-1	TGTGCCAGCAGCCTGGGGACAGGGGCCATCCAAGAGACCCAGTACTTC	CASSLGTGAIQETQYF
TRBJ2-7	-	once	TRBV7-3	TGTGCCAGCAGCCGTGGACAGAGCTACTCCTACGAGCAGTACTTC	CASSRGQSYSYEQYF
TRBJ2-5	TRBD2	-	TRBV11-2	TGTGCCAGCACCCCCACCGCAGGGCTAGCGGGAGGGGGGTACCAAGAGACCCAGTACTTC	CASTPTAGLAGGGYQETQYF
TRBJ1-1	-	few	TRBV12-3/TRBV12-4	TGTGCCAGCAGTATTTACAGGACTCCGGGGGACACTGAAGCTTTCTTT	CASSIYRTPGDTEAFF
TRBJ1-1	-	-	TRBV29-1	TGCAGCGTGACCGGGACAAACACTGAAGCTTTCTTT	CSVTGTNTEAFF
TRBJ1-3	-	few	TRBV9	TGTGCCAGCAGCGTAGGTCGCGACCGCTCGTACTCTGGAAACACCATATATTTT	CASSVGRDRSYSGNTIYF
TRBJ2-7	-	-	TRBV4-2	TGTGCCAGCAGCCAAGTAGACAGGTCCTACGAGCAGTACTTC	CASSQVDRSYEQYF
TRBJ2-7	-	few	TRBV20-1	TGCAGTGCTTACGAAGCGAGGGTAATAGCCGACTACGAGCAGTACTTC	CSAYEARVIADYEQYF
TRBJ2-1	-	-	TRBV30	TGTGCCTGGGACAGGAGTCTTACGAGGAATGAGCAGTTCTTC	CAWDRSLTRNEQFF
TRBJ2-1	-	few	TRBV7-9	TGTGCCAGTAAGGATATGGGCGAGCAGTTCTTC	CASKDMGEQFF
TRBJ1-1	TRBD1	-	TRBV5-1	TGCGCCAGCACCAGAGGACAGGCCCCGGCTGAAGCTTTCTTT	CASTRGQAPAEAFF
TRBJ1-1	-	few	TRBV7-9	TGTGCCAGCAGCTTTCCAGGAGACACTGAAGCTTTCTTT	CASSFPGDTEAFF
TRBJ2-7	TRBD2	many	TRBV4-1	TGCGCCAGCAGCCAAGATCTGCGGGAGAGCTCCTACGAGCAGTACTTC	CASSQDLRESSYEQYF
TRBJ2-3	TRBD2	-	TRBV23-1	TGCGCCAGCAGTCAATCACCACTAGCGCATCCAGATACGCAGTATTTT	CASSQSPLAHPDTQYF
TRBJ2-7	-	-	TRBV20-1	TGCAGTGCGTCGGGGTTTGGACAGTCAGGTCCCTCCTACGAGCAGTACTTC	CSASGFGQSGPSYEQYF
TRBJ2-3	-	many	TRBV4-1	TGCGCCAGCAGCCAAGTAAACGCGGATACGCAGTATTTT	CASSQVNADTQYF
TRBJ1-4	TRBD1	few	TRBV20-1	TGCAGTGCTCGTCTCCGGGACAGCAATGAAAAACTGTTTTTT	CSARLRDSNEKLFF
TRBJ2-1	-	-	TRBV27	TGTGCCAGCAGAAATCAGGCTTTTAGCTCCTACAATGAGCAGTTCTTC	CASRNQAFSSYNEQFF
TRBJ2-1	-	few	TRBV7-7	TGTGCCAGCAGCTTAAGGGGATTCGGCGGCAATGAGCAGTTCTTC	CASSLRGFGGNEQFF
TRBJ2-1	TRBD2	few	TRBV29-1	TGCAGCGTGGCCCCTAGGGGAGGGAGCCATGAGCAGTTCTTC	CSVAPRGGSHEQFF
TRBJ2-7	-	few	TRBV5-1	TGCGCCAGCAGTTTAGCAGGGGTCCACGAGCAGTACTTC	CASSLAGVHEQYF
TRBJ2-7	-	-	TRBV27	TGTGCCAGCAGAAACAGGGGGGGGGCCTACGAGCAGTACTTC	CASRNRGGAYEQYF
TRBJ2-3	-	-	TRBV20-1	TGCAGTGCTCACAGGGTGGAAGATACGCAGTATTTT	CSAHRVEDTQYF
TRBJ2-3	TRBD2	many	TRBV5-1	TGCGCCAGCAAGGACATCACTAGCGGCACAGATACGCAGTATTTT	CASKDITSGTDTQYF
TRBJ2-7	TRBD1	-	TRBV20-1	TGCAGTGCTACCACAGGGGGCATATACGAGCAGTACTTC	CSATTGGIYEQYF
TRBJ2-5	TRBD1	few	TRBV19	TGTGCCAGTAGTCTGACAGGGGACGTAGAGACCCAGTACTTC	CASSLTGDVETQYF
TRBJ2-7	TRBD1	-	TRBV27	TGTGCCAGCAGCTCGACAGGGCTTAACTACGAGCAGTACTTC	CASSSTGLNYEQYF
TRBJ2-3	TRBD2	-	TRBV5-1	TGCGCCAGCAGCTTGGGGTCTGGCGGGAGTCGAGATACGCAGTATTTT	CASSLGSGGSRDTQYF
TRBJ1-2	TRBD1	many	TRBV5-6	TGTGCCAGCAGCGGAAACGACAGGGCGAATGGCTACACCTTC	CASSGNDRANGYTF
TRBJ2-1	TRBD2	-	TRBV3-1	TGTGCCAGCAGCCAAGGTTACGGGACTAGGCACAATGAGCAGTTCTTC	CASSQGYGTRHNEQFF
TRBJ2-7	-	few	TRBV5-1	TGCGCCAGCAGCCTTTGGGACGGGGAAGGGTACGAGCAGTACTTC	CASSLWDGEGYEQYF
TRBJ2-1	-	-	TRBV11-1	TGTGCCAGCAGCTCCGCCCCGGACGGATACAATGAGCAGTTCTTC	CASSSAPDGYNEQFF
TRBJ2-1	-	few	TRBV7-3	TGTGCCAGCAGCTTAACCCGCAGCTCGAACAATGAGCAGTTCTTC	CASSLTRSSNNEQFF
TRBJ2-7	TRBD2	-	TRBV29-1	TGCAGCGTTGTACGGCTAGCGGGAGTAGGGGGCTACGAGCAGTACTTC	CSVVRLAGVGGYEQYF
TRBJ2-7	TRBD2	few	TRBV5-1	TGCGCCAGCAGCTCAACCGGGACTAGCGGGAGGCGAGGCTCCTACGAGCAGTACTTC	CASSSTGTSGRRGSYEQYF
TRBJ2-5	-	many	TRBV5-6	TGTGCCAGCAGCTTGGAGCCGGGGGAGACCCAGTACTTC	CASSLEPGETQYF
TRBJ2-7	-	-	TRBV27	TGTGCCAGCAGTGAGTTAGGGTACCCCTACGAGCAGTACTTC	CASSELGYPYEQYF
TRBJ1-5	-	-	TRBV6-5	TGTGCCAGCAGTTACGGGGGGGGCAATCAGCCCCAGCATTTT	CASSYGGGNQPQHF
TRBJ2-3	-	-	TRBV18	TGTGCCAGCTCACCTCTGCCCAAAGATACGCAGTATTTT	CASSPLPKDTQYF
TRBJ2-1	-	few	TRBV2	TGTGCCAGCAGTGAAGCGCTTTCTGGTTGGGGCAATGAGCAGTTCTTC	CASSEALSGWGNEQFF
TRBJ2-1	-	-	TRBV7-2	TGTGCCAGCAGCCCTAAATACCGCGGGGGACAGTACAATGAGCAGTTCTTC	CASSPKYRGGQYNEQFF
TRBJ1-2	TRBD1	few	TRBV7-9	TGTGCCAGCAGCTTAGGCGAAGGGGGCGGCTACACCTTC	CASSLGEGGGYTF
TRBJ1-2	-	-	TRBV6-1	TGTGCCAGCAGTGTCGAGTTGGACAGAGGCGGCTACACCTTC	CASSVELDRGGYTF
TRBJ2-1	TRBD1	few	TRBV25-1	TGTGCCAGCAGTCCTTGGACAGGGGCCTACAATGAGCAGTTCTTC	CASSPWTGAYNEQFF
TRBJ2-5	TRBD2	many	TRBV20-1	TGCAGTGCTAGCACTAGCGGGAGTCAGGAGACCCAGTACTTC	CSASTSGSQETQYF
TRBJ2-7	-	many	TRBV15	TGTGCCACCAGCAGAGTGGGACATCCGTTCTACGAGCAGTACTTC	CATSRVGHPFYEQYF
TRBJ2-7	-	-	TRBV29-1	TGCAGCGTTGAAGCCACAGCGGAATCCTACGAGCAGTACTTC	CSVEATAESYEQYF
TRBJ2-7	TRBD1	-	TRBV18	TGTGCCAGCTCACCTTCCGGGACAGCCCTGTTAGGGCAGTACTTC	CASSPSGTALLGQYF
TRBJ2-5	-	-	TRBV12-3/TRBV12-4	TGTGCCAGCAGTTTGCCCCGGGAGAGCGAGACCCAGTACTTC	CASSLPRESETQYF
TRBJ2-7	-	-	TRBV12-3/TRBV12-4	TGTGCCAGCACCTTTTTGCGGGACAGGCAGTACTTC	CASTFLRDRQYF
TRBJ2-2	TRBD2	many	TRBV7-9	TGTGCCAGCAGCTTAGATGGCGGGAGATTCACCGGGGAGCTGTTTTTT	CASSLDGGRFTGELFF
TRBJ1-2	TRBD1	many	TRBV27	TGTGCCAGCAGTTTACGGGTCCCCAGGGGGTATGGCTACACCTTC	CASSLRVPRGYGYTF
TRBJ2-4	TRBD1	few	TRBV4-1	TGCGCCAGCAGCCAACCTACAGGGGAGAAAGCCAAAAACATTCAGTACTTC	CASSQPTGEKAKNIQYF